Reported below is one TCR beta chain. Its antigen is as yet unknown. Sequencing was performed with immunoSEQ multiplex PCR; in TCRdb, only in-frame clones are kept and a portion is missing. The sample records some 1.5 million clones, about 96% being singletons. The data were taken from a study of shared clonotypes between healthy human individuals. Turning to the study itself: Each donor contributed plates that comprised three CD4 naive, three CD4 memory, two CD8 naive and one CD8 memory.

Germline V CDR1 and CDR2: LNHNV, YYDKDF (reference sequence). This CDR3 is 17 amino acids long. The V and J ends lost 0 bases and 0 bases respectively, with 12 bases between them. Whole-study results and caveats: Of the naive CD4 clonotypes, around 4.8% were shared across a handful of donors. Apart from blood, nothing was sampled; tissue repertoires likely differ.

V is TRBV15 and J is TRBJ1-3, with unresolved D. The material sequenced was naive CD4+ T cells sorted from blood. The subset denotes: CD45RA+ positively selected. The TCR originated in a man aged 25-40 years in good health. In DNA form, the CDR3 reads TGTGCCACCAGCAGAGATCTAGGCGACAACTCTGGAAACACCATATATTTT. Its protein product is CATSRDLGDNSGNTIYF.